This passage covers 31 T cell receptor beta chains from one sample sequenced in a study of tumor-infiltrating lymphocytes in primary liver carcinoma. Germline DNA was also extracted, with blood RNA taken from unsorted whole blood. From approximately 500 ng total RNA, TCR beta cDNA was generated with a primer in the constant region. Three-round nested multiplex PCR performed with slightly modified ARM-PCR produced the TCR beta libraries. Investigators reported that the first two PCR rounds, at around 10 cycles each, used TRBV1-TRBV30 forward primers with a C-beta reverse primer. TCRdb used MiXCR to reprocess the multiplex PCR reads, holding one entry per CDR3 protein. The sample shows 200,000 or so distinct CDR3 sequences, less than 65% of them seen only once. The sample taken for sequencing was peripheral blood. These receptors all come from a woman aged 55-70 years with primary liver carcinoma and hepatitis B virus infection.

Turning to this clonotype: A single base separates this from a much larger clone, so it may be a read error. The rearrangement joins TRBV6-5 to TRBJ2-1, with TRBD2 as a possible D gene (6 bases). Germline V gives CDR1 MNHEY, CDR2 SVGAGI. Between the trimmed V and J ends, which lost 4 bases and 3 bases, there was a span of 16 bases. This CDR3 is built from 16 residues. This chain's CDR3 is CASSSPNGRGYNEQFF. CDR3 DNA sequence: TGTGCCAGCAGTTCCCCGAACGGGAGAGGCTACAATGAGCAGTTCTTC.

The sample holds many counts of this clonotype. The V gene is TRBV12-3 or TRBV12-4, the J gene TRBJ1-1; D call uncertain. CDR3 length: 12 residues. Trimming removed 2 bases at V and 9 bases at J, with 10 bases between. The CDR3 is CASSLSGSQAFF. In DNA, the CDR3 is TGTGCCAGCAGTTTATCAGGTAGCCAAGCTTTCTTT.

Only a few counts were recorded for this clonotype. The chain employs TRBV4-1 and TRBJ1-4; 7 bases are shared with TRBD1. This CDR3 contains 15 residues. Germline-derived CDR1 and CDR2 are MGHRA and YSYEKL. V trimming: 4 bases; J trimming: 6 bases; junction bases outside the gene matches: 8. CDR3 in amino acids: CASSPPGTADEKLFF. DNA for the CDR3: TGCGCCAGCAGCCCACCGGGGACAGCCGATGAAAAACTGTTTTTT.

A remark on this clonotype: A much larger clonotype is one base distant, so this may be a read error. The chain combines TRBV6-5 with TRBJ2-2; the match to TRBD1 covers 9 bases. There are 15 residues in the CDR3. The J segment lost 1 base and the V segment lost 6 bases, leaving 3 bases of the junction unmatched. The germline V gene has CDR1 MNHEY and CDR2 SVGAGI. DNA for the CDR3: TGTGCCAGCAGGGGGGACAGGGTGAACACCGGGGAGCTGTTTTTT. Amino acids: CASRGDRVNTGELFF.

This clonotype was picked up many times. This chain uses TRBV4-1 with TRBJ2-1; 7 nucleotides agree with TRBD2. This CDR3 region has 16 residues. In germline, CDR1 is MGHRA, CDR2 YSYEKL. The ends lost 1 base at V and 7 bases at J; junction bases unmatched: 10. The CDR3, as DNA: TGCGCCAGCAGCCAAGGAGGAGGGAGGGCCCGGAATGAGCAGTTCTTC. Protein product: CASSQGGGRARNEQFF.

Points on this clonotype: This may stem from a read error, because a much larger clone lies one nucleotide away. The V gene is TRBV12-3 or TRBV12-4, the J gene TRBJ2-1, with D unresolved. Trimming stripped 5 bases from V and 13 bases from J, with 18 bases between. The CDR3 extends over 13 amino acids. CDR3 amino acids: CASSLLEVAPQFF. Here the CDR3 DNA reads TGTGCCAGCAGTCTACTCGAAGTGGCGCCACAGTTCTTC.

On this clonotype: This may come from a read error, since a much larger clone is one base off. The conserved phenylalanine or tryptophan normally closing the CDR3 is absent here, so this likely arose from a read error. The V gene is TRBV6-5, the J gene TRBJ2-5; no reliable D call. CDR1 and CDR2 (germline): MNHEY, SVGAGI. The CDR3 has 14 residues. V lost 6 bases and J lost 2, with 13 bases in between. For the CDR3, the DNA is TGTGCCAGCAGGCCGCCGGCCTCTCAAGAGACCCAGTACTTA. Its translation: CASRPPASQETQYL.

As to this clonotype: A single base separates this from a much larger clone, so it may be a read error. The rearrangement links TRBV10-3 to TRBJ2-1; 10 nucleotides agree with TRBD2. The CDR3 spans 15 residues. Germline CDR1 and CDR2: ENHRY and SYGVKD. The CDR3 is CAISQGSGRSNERFF. In DNA, the CDR3 is TGTGCCATCAGCCAAGGTAGCGGGAGGTCCAATGAGCGGTTCTTC.

About this clonotype: This sequence may be a read error, since a much larger clone differs from it by one base. The conserved final phenylalanine or tryptophan is absent from the CDR3, which likely points to a read error. Because the CDR3's place on the DNA is in doubt, the DNA is left out and the CDR3 is given as listed by TCRdb. The chain combines TRBV6-4 with TRBJ2-3; the table's D call, TRBD1, has no DNA check behind it. With termini counted, the CDR3 has 11 amino acids. The V gene's germline CDR1 is MRHNA and CDR2 SNTAGT. The CDR3 loop is CASNDTGAGPL.

About this clonotype itself: This CDR3 fails to terminate in the conserved phenylalanine or tryptophan, so it likely reflects a read error. The chain uses TRBV4-3 and TRBJ2-1, with 7 bases that match TRBD2. The CDR3 runs 13 residues. The junction had 3 bases not matched to a gene; V was cut back by 0 bases and J by 10 bases. CDR1 is LGHNA, CDR2 YSLEER, per germline. The CDR3, as DNA: TGCGCCAGCAGCCAAGAGGCGGGGGTCGAGCAGTTCTCC. Translation: CASSQEAGVEQFS.

The J gene is TRBJ2-7, the V gene TRBV7-3, with D perhaps given as TRBD1 or TRBD2 (5 bases each). V dropped 0 bases and J dropped 3 bases, with 9 bases sitting between them. CDR1 and CDR2 (germline): SGHTA, FQGTGA. This CDR3 has 14 residues. CDR3 residues: CASSLTPGSYEQYF. Here the CDR3 DNA reads TGTGCCAGCAGCTTAACACCAGGGAGCTACGAGCAGTACTTC.

Notes on this clonotype: A junction boundary mismatches the germline segment, possibly from a read error. The V and J genes are TRBV11-2 and TRBJ2-4; 10 bases line up with TRBD1. CDR1 and CDR2 (germline): SGHAT, FQNNGV. There are 18 residues in the CDR3. Here the CDR3 DNA reads TGTGCCAGCACCTTAGGGGAGCGGGACAGGGGATTCAAAAACATTCAGTACTTC. Translated, it gives CASTLGERDRGFKNIQYF.

This chain joins TRBV7-9 and TRBJ2-7; D might be TRBD1 (5 bases). Germline CDR1 is SEHNR and CDR2 is FQNEAQ (reference sequence). The length of the CDR3 is 15 residues. Deletions cut 5 bases from V and 4 bases from J, with 18 bases between. The CDR3 DNA follows: TGTGCCAGCAGCGCCCGACAGTGGGAAGGATACGAGCAGTACTTC. Protein sequence: CASSARQWEGYEQYF. The full variable domain, in which reference TRBV7-9 and TRBJ2-7 provide the parts outside the CDR3, is DTGVSQNPRHKITKRGQNVTFRCDPISEHNRLYWYRQTLGQGPEFLTYFQNEAQLEKSRLLSDRFSAERPKGSFSTLEIQRTEQGDSAMYLCASSARQWEGYEQYFGPGTRLTVT.

This chain joins TRBV30 and TRBJ2-2; 7 nucleotides match TRBD2. V gave up 6 bases and J gave up 5 bases; unmatched junction bases: 12. The CDR3 covers 15 residues. CDR1 is GTSNPN and CDR2 is SVGIG in the germline V gene (reference sequence). CDR3 in amino acids: CACSPGGPRTGELFF. CDR3 in DNA: TGTGCCTGTTCCCCGGGGGGACCTAGAACCGGGGAGCTGTTTTTT. Combining the CDR3 with reference TRBV30 and TRBJ2-2 gives the whole variable domain SQTIHQWPATLVQPVGSPLSLECTVEGTSNPNLYWYRQAAGRGLQLLFYSVGIGQISSEVPQNLSASRPQDRQFILSSKKLLLSDSGFYLCACSPGGPRTGELFFGEGSRLTVL.

A note on this clonotype: The germline gene is not matched at one end of the junction; a read error may be the cause. The chain joins TRBV11-2 to TRBJ2-1; D might be TRBD2 (6 bases). This CDR3 is 16 amino acids long. Germline values: CDR1 SGHAT, CDR2 FQNNGV. CDR3 amino acids: CASSLCFLVDYNEQFF. The CDR3, as DNA: TGTGCCAGCAGCTTATGTTTTCTAGTGGACTACAATGAACAGTTCTTC.

This clonotype was seen many times. This chain uses TRBV11-2 with TRBJ1-2; TRBD1 is a possible D gene (6 bases). The CDR3 is made up of 15 amino acids. Trimming shortened V by 1 base and J by 4 bases, and 13 bases separated the two germline ends. Germline CDR1 reads SGHAT; CDR2 reads FQNNGV. The CDR3 is CASSLAPRGRYGYTF. CDR3 coding DNA: TGTGCCAGCAGCTTAGCCCCCCGGGGGCGCTATGGCTACACCTTC.

CDR3 nucleotide sequence: TGTGCCAGCAGCAAACAGGGTTCCCCGGGCGAGCAGTACTTC. Protein: CASSKQGSPGEQYF. The rearrangement links TRBV14 to TRBJ2-7; a weak D match, TRBD1 (6 bases). The V gene lost 5 bases and the J gene lost 6 bases, with 17 bases spanning the gap. CDR1 is SGHDN, CDR2 FVKESK, per germline. The CDR3 consists of 14 residues.

The gene calls are TRBV11-3 and TRBJ2-3, with D possibly being TRBD2 (5 bases). With 3 bases removed from V and 5 bases from J, the gap between germline ends came to 12 bases. Per the germline V gene, CDR1 is SGHNT and CDR2 is YENEEA. The CDR3 is 14 residues long. The CDR3: CASSFSGREDTQYF. DNA for the CDR3: TGTGCCAGCAGCTTCAGTGGGAGAGAAGATACGCAGTATTTT. Together with reference TRBV11-3 and TRBJ2-3, the CDR3 gives the full variable domain: EAGVVQSPRYKIIEKKQPVAFWCNPISGHNTLYWYLQNLGQGPELLIRYENEEAVDDSQLPKDRFSAERLKGVDSTLKIQPAELGDSAVYLCASSFSGREDTQYFGPGTRLTVL.

With regard to this clonotype: At one end, the junction sequence differs from germline, possibly due to a read error. The rearrangement joins TRBV11-2 to TRBJ2-1; D is perhaps TRBD1 (6 bases). The CDR3 runs 21 residues. Germline CDR1 reads SGHAT; CDR2 reads FQNNGV. CDR3 amino acids: CASSLAATGQRYRVYANEQFF. The CDR3 nucleotides read TGTGCCAGCAGTTTAGCCGCGACAGGCCAGCGTTACCGAGTATACGCCAATGAGCAGTTCTTC.

The chain links TRBV11-3 to TRBJ2-1; 11 nucleotides match TRBD2. V shed 0 bases, J shed 13 bases, and the junction held 11 bases outside the gene matches. Germline assignment: CDR1 SGHNT and CDR2 YENEEA. CDR3 length equals 16 residues. The CDR3 spells CASSLDLAGGGSGQFF. The CDR3 DNA follows: TGTGCCAGCAGCTTAGATCTAGCGGGAGGTGGAAGTGGACAGTTCTTC.

This sequence joins TRBV2 and TRBJ1-5; D call uncertain. V lost 2 bases to trimming and J lost 2 bases, with 13 bases between them. The length of the CDR3 is 16 residues. From germline, CDR1 is SNHLY and CDR2 FYNNEI. The CDR3 DNA is TGTGCCAGCAGTGAACGCGGGGTAAGGGGCAATCAGCCCCAGCATTTT. It is translated as CASSERGVRGNQPQHF.

The chain recombines TRBV18 with TRBJ1-1, with D tentatively TRBD1 (5 bases). The germline V gene has CDR1 KGHSH and CDR2 LQKENI. The V and J ends lost 3 bases and 1 base respectively, with 18 bases between them. The CDR3 runs to 17 residues. CDR3 residues: CASSPGGVRLGNTEAFF. For the CDR3, the DNA is TGTGCCAGCTCACCCGGGGGGGTCCGCTTAGGGAACACTGAAGCTTTCTTT.

The chain couples TRBV6-5 to TRBJ2-7; unclear D gene. The CDR3 covers 15 residues. Germline CDR1 is MNHEY and CDR2 is SVGAGI. The ends were cut back, 2 bases at V and 13 bases at J, with 24 bases in the middle. CDR3 loop: CASSYRFTGSYEYYF. CDR3 DNA sequence: TGTGCCAGCAGTTACAGGTTTACGGGTTCCTACGAGTACTACTTC.

This clonotype was detected ten times or more. The rearrangement links TRBV5-1 to TRBJ2-7, with 11 bases lining up with TRBD2. J gave up 3 bases and V 1 base, and 6 bases lay outside the gene matches. Germline V gene sequence: CDR1 SGHRS, CDR2 YFSETQ. The length of the CDR3 is 16 residues. The CDR3 is CASSLLAGGVGYEQYF. CDR3 DNA: TGCGCCAGCAGCTTGCTAGCGGGAGGCGTAGGCTACGAGCAGTACTTC. Together with reference TRBV5-1 and TRBJ2-7, the CDR3 gives the full variable domain: KAGVTQTPRYLIKTRGQQVTLSCSPISGHRSVSWYQQTPGQGLQFLFEYFSETQRNKGNFPGRFSGRQFSNSRSEMNVSTLELGDSALYLCASSLLAGGVGYEQYFGPGTRLTVT.

Note on this clonotype: Mismatch with germline at one junction end may stem from a read error. The CDR3, as DNA: TGTGCCAGCGGTTTAATCAATCAGCACCAGCATTTT. It codes for CASGLINQHQHF. This sequence joins TRBV28 and TRBJ1-5; no clear D. Germline CDR1 is MDHEN and CDR2 is SYDVKM. The length of the CDR3 is 12 residues.

The chain links TRBV11-2 to TRBJ2-7, with a tentative D call TRBD2 (6 bases). This CDR3 is 14 amino acids long. Germline CDR1 reads SGHAT; CDR2 reads FQNNGV. The DNA of the CDR3 is TGTACCAACAGCTTAGATGCAGGGAGGTACGAGCAGTACTTC. Its protein is CTNSLDAGRYEQYF.

On this clonotype: A much larger clone sits a single nucleotide away, making a read error possible. V usage is TRBV7-8 and J usage is TRBJ1-5; possible D gene TRBD1, 6 bases. Trimming cost V 2 bases and J 10 bases, with 18 bases left between them. Germline CDR1 is SGHVS and CDR2 is FQNEAQ. This CDR3 region has 15 residues. The CDR3 spells CASSLSGQVGHPQHF. CDR3 bases: TGTGCCAGCAGCTTATCGGGACAAGTTGGCCATCCCCAGCATTTT.

Worth noting for this clonotype: This clone may be a read error of a much larger clone one base away. The gene calls are TRBV30 and TRBJ2-7; D is undetermined. V shed 2 bases and J shed 3 bases, with 8 bases lying between them. The V gene's germline CDR1 is GTSNPN and CDR2 SVGIG (reference sequence). This CDR3 spans 12 amino acids. CDR3 in DNA: TGTGCCTGGAGTAGCAGCGACTACGAGCAGTACTTC. Translated, it gives CAWSSSDYEQYF. Together with reference TRBV30 and TRBJ2-7, the CDR3 gives the full variable domain: SQTIHQWPATLVQPVGSPLSLECTVEGTSNPNLYWYRQAAGRGLQLLFYSVGIGQISSEVPQNLSASRPQDRQFILSSKKLLLSDSGFYLCAWSSSDYEQYFGPGTRLTVT.

Details on this clonotype: Given a much more abundant clone one base away, this may be a read error. This chain links TRBV12-3 or TRBV12-4 with TRBJ2-2, with TRBD2 matching 9 bases. The CDR3 length is 16 residues. The CDR3 here is CASSPLLTSGTGGLFF. DNA for the CDR3: TGTGCCAGCAGCCCTCTACTGACTAGCGGCACCGGGGGGCTGTTTTTT.

This clonotype came up once. Relative to the germline gene, one junction end is altered; a read error may explain this. This rearrangement joins TRBV5-1 to TRBJ2-1; TRBD1 matches 7 bases. The CDR3 spans 15 residues. Germline V gives CDR1 SGHRS, CDR2 YFSETQ. The CDR3 DNA reads TGCGCCAGCAGCCCCGACCCGGGACAGCTCAATGAGCGGTTCTTC. The encoded protein is CASSPDPGQLNERFF.

This clonotype has only one observation. The chain employs TRBV28 and TRBJ1-2; no firm D call. The V end was cut by 6 bases, the J end by 4 bases, with 15 bases between. Germline values: CDR1 MDHEN, CDR2 SYDVKM. The CDR3 contains 14 residues. The CDR3 loop is CASSPDAGSYGYTF. The CDR3 coding sequence is TGTGCCAGCAGCCCGGACGCCGGGAGCTATGGCTACACCTTC.